The 2 T cell receptor beta chains reported below all come from one sample, sequenced in a study of blood T cell repertoires in COVID-19 (dated by TCRdb to 2019 to 2021). The library came from the immunoSEQ multiplex PCR assay. This is the immuneACCESS table as TCRdb keeps it, with only in-frame sequences that have V and J called. A part of the clones is gone; compared with another copy, unresolved V genes explain less than half, and the rest is unexplained. This sample holds around 400,000 clones; about four fifths were observed only once. The top ten constitute about 5.4% of the sample. Sequenced: PBMCs or T cells enriched from blood (not recorded which). Receptors were obtained from a woman between 50 and 59 years old who had recovered from COVID-19.

V usage is TRBV7-9 and J usage is TRBJ1-6; tentatively, D is TRBD1 (5 bases). Germline CDR1 is SEHNR and CDR2 is FQNEAQ (reference sequence). CDR3 length equals 12 residues. Trimming stripped 8 bases from V and 10 bases from J, with 12 bases between. The CDR3 spells CASFTGGSPLHF. CDR3 DNA: TGTGCCAGCTTCACGGGGGGATCACCCCTCCACTTT.

This chain connects TRBV10-3 to TRBJ1-5, with 8 bases fitting TRBD1. This CDR3 has 16 residues. Germline CDR1 ENHRY, CDR2 SYGVKD. Trimming cost V 2 bases and J 0 bases; bases outside gene matches: 3. CDR3 region: CAISERTGISNQPQHF. CDR3 nucleotide sequence: TGTGCCATCAGTGAGCGGACAGGGATTAGCAATCAGCCCCAGCATTTT.